The rows below give T cell receptor beta chains drawn from one sample of a study of T cell changes during pregnancy in multiple sclerosis. Assay: immunoSEQ multiplex PCR; the TCRdb copy retains only in-frame clones and omits some. The sample lists roughly 49,000 clones, around 90% occurring once. This specimen consisted of CD4+ T cells from peripheral blood mononuclear cells, obtained in the second trimester of pregnancy. These receptors originate from a female donor with multiple sclerosis, enrolled in a pregnancy study. The CDR3 runs from the conserved cysteine through the conserved F or W. A D gene is named only where the DNA matches it firmly. Rows give clone size only sometimes, using once, few, many, or a class for an expanded clone.

j_call	v_call	d_call	clone_size	cdr3_nt	cdr3_aa
TRBJ1-4	TRBV6-5	TRBD1	once	TGTGCCAGCAGCGCAGGGGGCGCGAGGGAAAAACTGTTTTTT	CASSAGGAREKLFF
TRBJ1-1	TRBV2	NA	NA	TGTGCCAGCAGCCGACAGGCTATGAACACTGAAGCTTTCTTT	CASSRQAMNTEAFF
TRBJ1-6	TRBV11-1	NA	NA	TGTGCCAGCAGCGGAGACGACTCACCCCTCCACTTT	CASSGDDSPLHF
TRBJ2-5	TRBV9	TRBD2	NA	TGTGCCAGCAGCGAGACTAGCGGGGGGGCCCAGACCCAGTACTTC	CASSETSGGAQTQYF
TRBJ2-1	TRBV6-4	NA	NA	TGTGCCAGCAGCGAGATCGAGGGATACAATGAGCAGTTCTTC	CASSEIEGYNEQFF
TRBJ2-2	TRBV6-6	NA	NA	TGTGCCAGCAGTGTAGCGAACACCGGGGAGCTGTTTTTT	CASSVANTGELFF
TRBJ1-4	TRBV6-1	NA	NA	TGTGCCAGCAGATACAGCTCCTCTTACAATGAAAAACTGTTTTTT	CASRYSSSYNEKLFF
TRBJ1-2	TRBV11-2	NA	once	TGTGCCAGCAGCTTGCAGGGTTATGGCTACACCTTC	CASSLQGYGYTF
TRBJ1-5	TRBV4-1	NA	NA	TGCGCCAGCAGCCAAGTATACGCAGACAGTGCCACTTTACGCAATCAGCCCCAGCATTTT	CASSQVYADSATLRNQPQHF
TRBJ1-4	TRBV19	NA	NA	TGTGCCAGTAGTATTAACGGTGGGCGAGAAAAACTGTTTTTT	CASSINGGREKLFF
TRBJ2-3	TRBV30	NA	NA	TGTGCCTGGAGTCCCAGGGCAGATACGCAGTATTTT	CAWSPRADTQYF
TRBJ2-3	TRBV7-2	TRBD2	NA	TGTGCCAGCAGCCACTCTAGCGGGAGGGGGGATACGCAGTATTTT	CASSHSSGRGDTQYF
TRBJ1-1	TRBV7-9	TRBD1	NA	TGTGCCAGCAGATCCGGGACAGGGACTAAGCGGGGCAACACTGAAGCTTTCTTT	CASRSGTGTKRGNTEAFF
TRBJ1-2	TRBV2	TRBD1	NA	TGTGCCAGCTCCCCCTTTCCCGGGACAGGGCAATATGGCTACACCTTC	CASSPFPGTGQYGYTF
TRBJ2-1	TRBV7-8	NA	NA	TGTGCCAGCAGCTCGGGCCAGGGCTGGGGGGAGTTCTTC	CASSSGQGWGEFF
TRBJ2-3	TRBV30	NA	NA	TGTGCCTGGGCGAGGGGGGGCCCTAGCACAGATACGCAGTATTTT	CAWARGGPSTDTQYF
TRBJ1-1	TRBV5-8	NA	NA	TGTGCCAGCAGCTTGGAATCCGGTAACACTGAAGCTTTCTTT	CASSLESGNTEAFF
TRBJ2-1	TRBV11-1	TRBD1	once	TGTGCCAGCAGCGCAGGGGGCGCGATGAATGAGCAGTTCTTC	CASSAGGAMNEQFF
TRBJ2-2	TRBV7-3	TRBD1	NA	TGTGCCAGTGGGGACAGACCGAACACCGGGGAGCTGTTTTTT	CASGDRPNTGELFF
TRBJ1-5	TRBV19	NA	once	TGTGCCAGTAGTCCAGGGATCTACAATCAGCCCCAGCATTTT	CASSPGIYNQPQHF
TRBJ2-5	TRBV19	TRBD2	NA	TGTGCCAGTAGTCTGGGACTACAAGAGACCCAGTACTTC	CASSLGLQETQYF
TRBJ1-1	TRBV15	NA	few	TGTGCCACCAGCAGAGATAGTCTGGGGGGCACTGAAGCTTTCTTT	CATSRDSLGGTEAFF
TRBJ1-5	TRBV27	NA	once	TGTGCCAGCAGTCCTGACACACGGTATAGCAATCAGCCCCAGCATTTT	CASSPDTRYSNQPQHF
TRBJ2-7	TRBV6-1	NA	NA	TGTGCCAGCAGTGTGGGGGGACCCTACGAGCAGTACTTC	CASSVGGPYEQYF
TRBJ1-4	TRBV2	TRBD1	NA	TGTGCCAGCAGTGGACAGGGGGCGTTTAATGAAAAACTGTTTTTT	CASSGQGAFNEKLFF
TRBJ1-3	TRBV6-1	NA	NA	TGTGCCAGCAGTGAACGCAGCTCTGGAAACACCATATATTTT	CASSERSSGNTIYF
TRBJ2-3	TRBV2	NA	NA	TGTGCCAGCAGTGATTGGCAGGGTATCACAGATACGCAGTATTTT	CASSDWQGITDTQYF
TRBJ2-2	TRBV9	TRBD1	NA	TGTGCCAGCAGCGTGGGAACGACAGGGTTGGTCGGGGAGCTGTTTTTT	CASSVGTTGLVGELFF
TRBJ1-2	TRBV5-6	NA	NA	TGTGCCAGCAGCGGGACACCGGCCTATGGCTACACCTTC	CASSGTPAYGYTF
TRBJ2-6	TRBV5-1	NA	NA	NA	CASSLGNRKDSTSGANVLTF
TRBJ1-5	TRBV6-1	TRBD1	NA	TGTGCCAGCAGGCCGGGACAGGGGAATTATCAGCCCCAGCATTTT	CASRPGQGNYQPQHF